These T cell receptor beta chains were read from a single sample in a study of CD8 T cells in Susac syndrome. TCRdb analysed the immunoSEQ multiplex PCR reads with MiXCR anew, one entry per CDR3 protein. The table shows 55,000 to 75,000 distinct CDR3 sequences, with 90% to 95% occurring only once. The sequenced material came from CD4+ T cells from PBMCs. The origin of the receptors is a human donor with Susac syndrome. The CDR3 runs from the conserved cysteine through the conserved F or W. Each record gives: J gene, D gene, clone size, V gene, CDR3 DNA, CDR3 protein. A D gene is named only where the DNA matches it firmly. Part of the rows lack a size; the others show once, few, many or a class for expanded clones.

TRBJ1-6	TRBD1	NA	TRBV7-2	TGTGCCAGCAGCGCGGACAGGTCGCGACCCCTCCACTTT	CASSADRSRPLHF
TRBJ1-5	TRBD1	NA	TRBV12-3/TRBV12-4	TGTGCCAGCAGTTCTGGACAGGGTCGACAGCCCCAGCATTTT	CASSSGQGRQPQHF
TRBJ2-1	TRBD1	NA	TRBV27	TGTGCCAGCAGACCGCCCGGGACAGGGTACCATGAGCAGTTCTTC	CASRPPGTGYHEQFF
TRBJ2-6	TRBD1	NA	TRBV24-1	TGTGCCACCAGTGAGGGGACAGGGACAAGGGGGGCCAACGTCCTGACTTTC	CATSEGTGTRGANVLTF
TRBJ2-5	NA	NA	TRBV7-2	TGTGCCAGCAGCCTTACAGAGACCCAGTACTTC	CASSLTETQYF
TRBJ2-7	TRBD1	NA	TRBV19	TGTGCCAGTAGTGTAGGGGGCGCCCCCTCCTACGAGCAGTACTTC	CASSVGGAPSYEQYF
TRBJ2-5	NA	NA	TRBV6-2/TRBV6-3	TGTGCCAGCAGTTACGGCGGGGCTCTCCAAGAGACCCAGTACTTC	CASSYGGALQETQYF
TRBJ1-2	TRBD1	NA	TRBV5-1	TGCGCCAGCAGCTTGGGGGACAGGGGCGGCTACACCTTC	CASSLGDRGGYTF
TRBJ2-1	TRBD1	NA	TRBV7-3	TGTGCCAGCAGCTTAAATATAGGGACAGGAATCAATGAGCAGTTCTTC	CASSLNIGTGINEQFF
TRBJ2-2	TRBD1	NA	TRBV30	TGTGCCTGGAGTGGACAGGGAAGGTCCGGGGAGCTGTTTTTT	CAWSGQGRSGELFF
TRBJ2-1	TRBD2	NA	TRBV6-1	TGTGCCAGCAGTCGTAGCGGGGGGTACTCCTACAATGAGCAGTTCTTC	CASSRSGGYSYNEQFF
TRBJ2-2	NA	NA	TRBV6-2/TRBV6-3	TGTGCCAGCAGTTACGTCCAGGGACTTGATGTGTTTTTT	CASSYVQGLDVFF
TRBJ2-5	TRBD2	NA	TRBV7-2	TGTGCCAGCAGCCCTCGACTAGCGGACCGACAAGAGACCCAGTACTTC	CASSPRLADRQETQYF
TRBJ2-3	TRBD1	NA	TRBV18	TGTGCCAGCTCACCACAAACCGGGACAGGTCCCGATACGCAGTATTTT	CASSPQTGTGPDTQYF
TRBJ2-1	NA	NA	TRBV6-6	TGTGCCAGCAGTTATCCGGGGGTCCTCGGCAATGAGCAGTTCTTC	CASSYPGVLGNEQFF
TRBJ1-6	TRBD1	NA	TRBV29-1	TGCAGCGCCTCAACAGGGGGTTATAATTCACCCCTCCACTTT	CSASTGGYNSPLHF
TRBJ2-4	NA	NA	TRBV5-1	TGCGCCAGCAGCCCGGGGACTGATCTAAACATTCAGTACTTC	CASSPGTDLNIQYF
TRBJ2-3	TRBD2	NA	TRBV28	TGTGCCAGCAGTTTATTGACTAGCGGAGGCACAGATACGCAGTATTTT	CASSLLTSGGTDTQYF
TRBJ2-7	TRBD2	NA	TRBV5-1	TGCGCCAGCAGGCCTGTTTCGGGACTAGCGAGCAACGAGCAGTACTTC	CASRPVSGLASNEQYF
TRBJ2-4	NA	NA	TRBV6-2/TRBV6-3	TGTGCCAGCCATTTTAGGGCCAAAAACATTCAGTACTTC	CASHFRAKNIQYF
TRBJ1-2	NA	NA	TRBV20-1	TGCGGTAATCGGGACCACCGCTATGGCTACACCTTC	CGNRDHRYGYTF
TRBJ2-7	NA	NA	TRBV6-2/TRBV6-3	TGTGCCAGCAGTTATTTTGACAGCACCTACGAGCAGTACTTC	CASSYFDSTYEQYF
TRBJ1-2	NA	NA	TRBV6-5	TGTGCCAGCAGTTACTCGGGGCCTGCGACTTATGGCTACACCTTC	CASSYSGPATYGYTF
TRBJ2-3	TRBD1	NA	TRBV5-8	TGTGCCAGCAGCTTTTCCAGGGGGCAAACAGATACGCAGTATTTT	CASSFSRGQTDTQYF
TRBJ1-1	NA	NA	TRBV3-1	TGTGCCAGCAGCCCTCAGACGTTGAACACTGAAGCTTTCTTT	CASSPQTLNTEAFF
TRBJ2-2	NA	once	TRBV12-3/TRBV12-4	TGTGCCAGCAGTTTCAGACAGGCGGGGGAGCTGTTTTTT	CASSFRQAGELFF
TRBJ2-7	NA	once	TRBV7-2	TGTGCCAGCAGCTTAAGCCTTACCTACGAGCAGTACTTC	CASSLSLTYEQYF
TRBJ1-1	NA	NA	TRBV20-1	TGCAGTGCTAGATCTAACCTGAACACTGAAGCTTTCTTT	CSARSNLNTEAFF
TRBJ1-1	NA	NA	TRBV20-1	TGCAGTGCTAGTCATAGGAACACTGAAGCTTTCTTT	CSASHRNTEAFF
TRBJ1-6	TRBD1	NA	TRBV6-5	TGTGCCAGCAGTTACGACAGGGGGAATAATTCACCCCTCCACTTT	CASSYDRGNNSPLHF
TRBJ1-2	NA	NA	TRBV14	TGTGCCAGCAGCCATCCAAGTTACTATGGCTACACCTTC	CASSHPSYYGYTF
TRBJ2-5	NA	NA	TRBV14	TGTGCCAGCAGTTCCCCCTGGGGGGACCCCTTTCAAGAGACCCAGTACTTC	CASSSPWGDPFQETQYF
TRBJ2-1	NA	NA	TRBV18	TGTGCCAGCTCACCATATGAGGGGGAAAAAGTGACTGAGCAGTTCTTC	CASSPYEGEKVTEQFF
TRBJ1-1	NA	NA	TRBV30	TGTGCCTGGAGTGTAGCCGAAGCTGAAGCTTTCTTT	CAWSVAEAEAFF
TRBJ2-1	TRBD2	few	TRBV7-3	TGTGCCAGCAGCTTAACGGCTAGCGGGGGGCACAATGAGCAGTTCTTC	CASSLTASGGHNEQFF
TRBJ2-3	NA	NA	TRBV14	TGTGCCAGCAGCCAGCGCTTAGCGGTTGACACAGATACGCAGTATTTT	CASSQRLAVDTDTQYF
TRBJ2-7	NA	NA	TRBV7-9	TGTGCCAGCAGCAACGACGTTATCGACTACGAGCAGTACTTC	CASSNDVIDYEQYF
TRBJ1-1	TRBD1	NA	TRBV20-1	TGCAGTGCTCAAAATCCCCGGACAGGGCTCTCAGAAGCTTTCTTT	CSAQNPRTGLSEAFF
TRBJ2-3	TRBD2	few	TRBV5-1	TGCGCCAGCAGGAGCGGGGGGTCCACCCATACGCAGTATTTT	CASRSGGSTHTQYF
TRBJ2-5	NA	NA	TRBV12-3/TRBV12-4	TGTGCCAGCAGTCAAAGGATCGCGCAAGAGACCCAGTACTTC	CASSQRIAQETQYF
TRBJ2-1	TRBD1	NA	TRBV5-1	TGCGCCAGCAGCTTGTTGGCAGGGGGCTGGGATGAGCAGTTCTTC	CASSLLAGGWDEQFF
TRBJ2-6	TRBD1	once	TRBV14	TGTGCCAGCAGCCCGTGGACAGGGGAATACTCTGGGGCCAACGTCCTGACTTTC	CASSPWTGEYSGANVLTF
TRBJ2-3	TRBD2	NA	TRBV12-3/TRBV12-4	TGTGCCAGCAGTCTCTCCGGGAGGAGCACAGATACGCAGTATTTT	CASSLSGRSTDTQYF
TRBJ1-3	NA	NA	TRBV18	TGTGCCAGCTCACCGGCGGGCTCTGGAAACACCATATATTTT	CASSPAGSGNTIYF
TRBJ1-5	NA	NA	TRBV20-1	TGCAGTGCCCCCGGGGGCGGGAATCAGCCCCAGCATTTT	CSAPGGGNQPQHF